One sample yielded the 5 T cell receptor beta chains listed below, sequenced in a study of blood T cell repertoires in COVID-19 (dated by TCRdb to the early 2020s). Receptor libraries were prepared by the immunoSEQ multiplex PCR assay. TCRdb obtained this table from immuneACCESS and retained in-frame rearrangements with V and J assigned. These tables miss some clones; where compared with another copy, unresolved V genes account for less than half of the shortfall, and the remainder is unexplained. The sample data list over 150,000 clones, and around 84% of these were observed just once. Jointly, the top ten make up roughly 7% of the sample. The sample taken for sequencing was peripheral blood. The source is a man aged 50 or older with active or convalescent COVID-19.

The rearrangement links TRBV7-6 to TRBJ2-3; possible D gene TRBD2, 6 bases. The germline V gene has CDR1 SGHVS and CDR2 FNYEAQ. The CDR3 consists of 19 residues. V lost 5 bases to trimming and J lost 2 bases, with 26 bases between them. In DNA, the CDR3 is TGTGCCAGCAGCCCAAAAACCGGGACTCCAGGAAGGGCCACAGATACGCAGTATTTT. Protein sequence: CASSPKTGTPGRATDTQYF.

This clone is a singleton in its sample. The chain recombines TRBV3-1 (or the pseudogene TRBV3-2) with TRBJ2-5; 9 nucleotides match TRBD2. The germline V gene has CDR1 LGHDT and CDR2 YNNKEL (reference sequence). This CDR3 contains 18 residues. J gave up 4 bases and V 0 bases, and 12 bases lay outside the gene matches. In DNA, the CDR3 is TGTGCCAGCAGCCAAGAACGGGGGGCGGGAGGGCCCTCAGAGACCCAGTACTTC. Amino acids: CASSQERGAGGPSETQYF.

The chain combines TRBV4-3 with TRBJ1-1; perhaps TRBD1 as D (5 bases). In germline, CDR1 is LGHNA, CDR2 YSLEER. The V gene lost 3 bases and the J gene lost 0 bases, with 20 bases spanning the gap. The CDR3 consists of 18 residues. CDR3 nucleotide sequence: TGCGCCAGCAGCCAGGCTGGGGGGGTAAGGGTACTGAACACTGAAGCTTTCTTT. Encoded protein: CASSQAGGVRVLNTEAFF.

The genes are TRBV4-3 and TRBJ2-4; D is perhaps TRBD1 (5 bases). V lost 0 bases, J lost 10 bases, and 13 bases lay in between. The CDR3 consists of 14 residues. Germline CDR1 and CDR2: LGHNA and YSLEER. CDR3 amino acids: CASSQDAQGGIQYF. The CDR3 DNA sequence: TGCGCCAGCAGCCAAGATGCTCAGGGCGGTATTCAGTACTTC.

The CDR3 DNA follows: TGTGCCAGCAGTGACCTAGCGGGGCGCACAGATACGCAGTATTTT. This encodes CASSDLAGRTDTQYF. The J gene is TRBJ2-3, the V gene TRBV2, with 9 bases matching TRBD2. CDR3 length equals 15 residues. The germline V gene has CDR1 SNHLY and CDR2 FYNNEI. With V trimmed by 3 bases and J by 1 base, 2 bases remained unmatched.